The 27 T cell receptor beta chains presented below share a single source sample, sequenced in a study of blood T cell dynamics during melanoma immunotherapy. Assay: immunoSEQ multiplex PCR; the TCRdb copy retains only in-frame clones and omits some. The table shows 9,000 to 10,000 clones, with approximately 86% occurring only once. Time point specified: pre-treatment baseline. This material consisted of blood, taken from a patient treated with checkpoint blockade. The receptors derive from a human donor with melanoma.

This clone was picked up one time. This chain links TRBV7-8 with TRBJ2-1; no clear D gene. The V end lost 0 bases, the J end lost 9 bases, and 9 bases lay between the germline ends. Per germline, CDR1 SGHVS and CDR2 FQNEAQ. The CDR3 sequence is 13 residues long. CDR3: CASSLALMAEQFF. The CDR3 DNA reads TGTGCCAGCAGCTTAGCTCTGATGGCTGAGCAGTTCTTC.

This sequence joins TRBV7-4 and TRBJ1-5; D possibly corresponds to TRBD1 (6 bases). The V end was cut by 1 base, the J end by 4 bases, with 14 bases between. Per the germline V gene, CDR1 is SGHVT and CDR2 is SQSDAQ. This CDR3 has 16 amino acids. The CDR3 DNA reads TGTGCCAGCAGCTTAGTTTTCAGGGGCCTAAATCAGCCCCAGCATTTT. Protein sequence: CASSLVFRGLNQPQHF.

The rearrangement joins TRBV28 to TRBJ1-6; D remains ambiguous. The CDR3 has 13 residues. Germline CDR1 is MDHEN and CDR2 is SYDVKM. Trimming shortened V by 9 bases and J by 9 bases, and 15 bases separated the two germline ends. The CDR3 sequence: CASYDNRGSPLHF. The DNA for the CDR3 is TGTGCCAGTTACGATAACCGTGGTTCACCCCTCCACTTT.

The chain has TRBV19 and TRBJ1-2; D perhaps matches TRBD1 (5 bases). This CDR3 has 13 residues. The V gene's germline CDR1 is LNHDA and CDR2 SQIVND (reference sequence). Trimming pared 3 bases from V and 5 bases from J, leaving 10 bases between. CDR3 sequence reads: CASSMYQGYGYTF. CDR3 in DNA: TGTGCCAGTAGTATGTATCAGGGTTATGGCTACACCTTC.

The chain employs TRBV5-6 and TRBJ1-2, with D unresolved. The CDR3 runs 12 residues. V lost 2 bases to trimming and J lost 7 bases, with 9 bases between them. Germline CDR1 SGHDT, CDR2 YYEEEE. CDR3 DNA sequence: TGTGCCAGCAGCTTCGGTAGAAGTGGCTACACCTTC. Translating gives CASSFGRSGYTF.

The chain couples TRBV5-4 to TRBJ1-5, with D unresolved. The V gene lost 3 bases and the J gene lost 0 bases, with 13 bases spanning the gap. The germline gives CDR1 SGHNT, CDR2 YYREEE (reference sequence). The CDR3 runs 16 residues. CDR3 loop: CASSSDGGFSNQPQHF. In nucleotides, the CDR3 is TGTGCCAGCAGCTCGGACGGAGGGTTTAGCAATCAGCCCCAGCATTTT. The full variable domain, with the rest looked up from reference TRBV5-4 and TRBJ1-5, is ETGVTQSPTHLIKTRGQQVTLRCSSQSGHNTVSWYQQALGQGPQFIFQYYREEENGRGNFPPRFSGLQFPNYSSELNVNALELDDSALYLCASSSDGGFSNQPQHFGDGTRLSIL.

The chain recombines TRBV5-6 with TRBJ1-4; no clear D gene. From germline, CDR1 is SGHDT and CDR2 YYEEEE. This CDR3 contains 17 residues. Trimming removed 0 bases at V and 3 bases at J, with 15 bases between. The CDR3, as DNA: TGTGCCAGCAGCTTGGGGCATCTGAGCAGCGCTAATGAAAAACTGTTTTTT. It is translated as CASSLGHLSSANEKLFF.

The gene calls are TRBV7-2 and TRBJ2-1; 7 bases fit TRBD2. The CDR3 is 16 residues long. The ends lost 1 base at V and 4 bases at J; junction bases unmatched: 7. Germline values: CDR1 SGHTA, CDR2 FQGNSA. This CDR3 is CASSLVRLAVYNEQFF. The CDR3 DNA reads TGTGCCAGCAGCTTAGTTAGGCTAGCGGTTTACAATGAGCAGTTCTTC.

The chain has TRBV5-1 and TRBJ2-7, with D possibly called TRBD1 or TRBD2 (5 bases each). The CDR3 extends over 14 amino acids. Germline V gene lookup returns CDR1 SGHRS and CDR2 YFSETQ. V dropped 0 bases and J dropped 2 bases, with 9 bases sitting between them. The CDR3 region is CASSLGDGPYEQYF. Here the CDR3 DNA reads TGCGCCAGCAGCTTGGGGGACGGACCCTACGAGCAGTACTTC.

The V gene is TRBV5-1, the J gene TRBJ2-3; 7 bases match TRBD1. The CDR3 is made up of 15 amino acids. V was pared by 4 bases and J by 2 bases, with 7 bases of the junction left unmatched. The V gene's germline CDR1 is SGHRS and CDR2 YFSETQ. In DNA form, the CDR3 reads TGCGCCAGCAGCATACAGGGGACCAACACAGATACGCAGTATTTT. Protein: CASSIQGTNTDTQYF. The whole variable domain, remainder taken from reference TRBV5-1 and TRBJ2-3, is KAGVTQTPRYLIKTRGQQVTLSCSPISGHRSVSWYQQTPGQGLQFLFEYFSETQRNKGNFPGRFSGRQFSNSRSEMNVSTLELGDSALYLCASSIQGTNTDTQYFGPGTRLTVL.

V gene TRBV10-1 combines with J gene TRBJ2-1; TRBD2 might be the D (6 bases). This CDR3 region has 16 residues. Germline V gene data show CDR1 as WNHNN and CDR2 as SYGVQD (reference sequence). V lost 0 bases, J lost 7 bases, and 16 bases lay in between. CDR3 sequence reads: CASSESEAGWSNEQFF. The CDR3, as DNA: TGCGCCAGCAGTGAGTCGGAGGCGGGGTGGTCGAATGAGCAGTTCTTC.

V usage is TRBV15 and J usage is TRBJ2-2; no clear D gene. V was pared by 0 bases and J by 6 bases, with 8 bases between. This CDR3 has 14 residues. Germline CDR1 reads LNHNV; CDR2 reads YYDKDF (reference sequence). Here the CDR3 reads CATSREQWSGELFF. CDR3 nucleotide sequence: TGTGCCACCAGCAGAGAGCAGTGGTCCGGGGAGCTGTTTTTT.

The CDR3 region is CASSLGVGELFF. CDR3 in DNA: TGCGCCAGCAGCTTGGGGGTCGGGGAGCTGTTTTTT. J is TRBJ2-2 and V is TRBV5-1; D is undetermined. The germline V gene encodes CDR1 SGHRS and CDR2 YFSETQ. V was clipped by 0 bases and J by 7 bases, with 4 bases between them. The CDR3 length is 12 residues.

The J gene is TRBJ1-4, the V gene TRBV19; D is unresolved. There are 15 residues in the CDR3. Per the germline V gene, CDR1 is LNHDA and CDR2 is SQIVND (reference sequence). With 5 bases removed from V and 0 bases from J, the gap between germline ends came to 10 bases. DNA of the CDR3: TGTGCCAGTAGTCTCGACGGTGCAACTAATGAAAAACTGTTTTTT. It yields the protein CASSLDGATNEKLFF.

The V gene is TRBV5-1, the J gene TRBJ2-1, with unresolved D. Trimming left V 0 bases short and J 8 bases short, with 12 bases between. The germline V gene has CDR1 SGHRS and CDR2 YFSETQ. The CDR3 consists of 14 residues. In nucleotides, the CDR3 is TGCGCCAGCAGCTTGGCCCCCCAACCCGATGAGCAGTTCTTC. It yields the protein CASSLAPQPDEQFF. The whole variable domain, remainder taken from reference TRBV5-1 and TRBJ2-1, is KAGVTQTPRYLIKTRGQQVTLSCSPISGHRSVSWYQQTPGQGLQFLFEYFSETQRNKGNFPGRFSGRQFSNSRSEMNVSTLELGDSALYLCASSLAPQPDEQFFGPGTRLTVL.

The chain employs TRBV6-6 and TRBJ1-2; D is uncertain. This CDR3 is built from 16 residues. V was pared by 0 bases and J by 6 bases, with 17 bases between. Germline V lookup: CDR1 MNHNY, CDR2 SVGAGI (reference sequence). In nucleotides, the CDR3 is TGTGCCAGCAGTTACTCTGACGGTGCCTTATGGGATGGCTACACCTTC. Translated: CASSYSDGALWDGYTF.

As DNA, the CDR3 is TGTGCCAGCAGCAACTCCCCTAATTTGGGGACTGAAGCTTTCTTT. Protein sequence: CASSNSPNLGTEAFF. V gene TRBV9 combines with J gene TRBJ1-1, with D hard to call. V was cut by 4 bases and J by 5 bases, with 18 bases left in between. The CDR3 extends over 15 amino acids. Germline values: CDR1 SGDLS, CDR2 YYNGEE.

CDR3 bases: TGTGCCAGCAACTGGGGACAGCAGAACACTGAAGCTTTCTTT. Translated: CASNWGQQNTEAFF. The chain links TRBV6-1 to TRBJ1-1; 7 bases are shared with TRBD1. The V segment lost 7 bases and the J segment 1 base; nucleotides outside the gene matches: 6. The CDR3 sequence is 14 residues long. Germline CDR1 and CDR2: MNHNS and SASEGT.

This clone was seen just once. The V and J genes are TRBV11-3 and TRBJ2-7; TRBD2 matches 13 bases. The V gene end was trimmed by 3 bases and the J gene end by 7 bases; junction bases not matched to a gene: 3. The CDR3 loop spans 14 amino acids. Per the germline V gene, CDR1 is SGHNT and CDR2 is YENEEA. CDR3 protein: CASSFGLAGDEQYF. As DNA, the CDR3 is TGTGCCAGCAGCTTCGGACTAGCGGGGGATGAGCAGTACTTC.

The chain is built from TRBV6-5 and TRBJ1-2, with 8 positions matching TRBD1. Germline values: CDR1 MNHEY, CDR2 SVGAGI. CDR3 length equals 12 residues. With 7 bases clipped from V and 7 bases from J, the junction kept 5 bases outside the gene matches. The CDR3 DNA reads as TGTGCCAGCACTATGGACAGGGCTGGCTACACCTTC. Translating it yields CASTMDRAGYTF.

CDR3 region: CASRTMAGGTGANVLTF. CDR3 coding DNA: TGTGCCAGCAGGACCATGGCGGGGGGAACTGGGGCCAACGTCCTGACTTTC. J is TRBJ2-6 and V is TRBV2; 8 bases agree with TRBD2. Germline loops: CDR1 SNHLY, CDR2 FYNNEI. The CDR3 has 17 amino acids. J gave up 2 bases and V 6 bases, and 9 bases lay outside the gene matches.

DNA for the CDR3: TGCGCCAGCAGGAGGACAGGTGGGGGTGAAGAGCCCCAGCATTTT. This translates into CASRRTGGGEEPQHF. V usage is TRBV5-1 and J usage is TRBJ1-5; 7 nucleotides line up with TRBD1. V lost 5 bases, J lost 8 bases, and 13 bases stayed unmatched. In germline, CDR1 is SGHRS, CDR2 YFSETQ. This CDR3 region has 15 residues.

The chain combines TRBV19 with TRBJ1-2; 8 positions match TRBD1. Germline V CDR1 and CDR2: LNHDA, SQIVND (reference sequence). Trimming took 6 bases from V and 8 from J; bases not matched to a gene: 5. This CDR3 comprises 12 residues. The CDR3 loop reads CASRDRVYGYTF. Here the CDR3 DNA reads TGTGCCAGTAGGGACAGGGTTTACGGCTACACCTTC.

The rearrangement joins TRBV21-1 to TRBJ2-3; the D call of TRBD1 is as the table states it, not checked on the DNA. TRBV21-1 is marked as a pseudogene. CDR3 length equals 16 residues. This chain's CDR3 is CASSKKGQDTADTQYF. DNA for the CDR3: TGTGCCAGCAGCAAAAAGGGACAGGATACCGCAGATACGCAGTATTTT.

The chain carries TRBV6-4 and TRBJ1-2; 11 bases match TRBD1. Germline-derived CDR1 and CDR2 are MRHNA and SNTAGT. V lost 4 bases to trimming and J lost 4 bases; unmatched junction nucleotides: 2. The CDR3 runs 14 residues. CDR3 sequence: CASSGTGGVYGYTF. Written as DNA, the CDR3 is TGTGCCAGCAGTGGGACAGGGGGCGTCTATGGCTACACCTTC.

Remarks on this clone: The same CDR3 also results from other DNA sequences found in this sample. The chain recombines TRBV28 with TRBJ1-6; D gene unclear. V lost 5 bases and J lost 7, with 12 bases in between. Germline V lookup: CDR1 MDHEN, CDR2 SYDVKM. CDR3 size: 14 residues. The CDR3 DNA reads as TGTGCCAGCAGTCCTTCTCTTGGGAATTCACCCCTCCACTTT. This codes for CASSPSLGNSPLHF.

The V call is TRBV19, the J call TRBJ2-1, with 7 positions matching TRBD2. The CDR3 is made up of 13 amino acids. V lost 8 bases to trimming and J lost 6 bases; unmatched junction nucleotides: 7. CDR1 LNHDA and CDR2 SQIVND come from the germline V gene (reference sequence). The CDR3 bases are TGTGCCAGTCGACCCCCGGGGGGCAATGAGCAGTTCTTC. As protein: CASRPPGGNEQFF. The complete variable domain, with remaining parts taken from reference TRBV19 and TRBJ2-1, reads DGGITQSPKYLFRKEGQNVTLSCEQNLNHDAMYWYRQDPGQGLRLIYYSQIVNDFQKGDIAEGYSVSREKKESFPLTVTSAQKNPTAFYLCASRPPGGNEQFFGPGTRLTVL.